These T cell receptor beta chains were read from a single sample in a study of identical twins. TCRdb reprocessed the 5' RACE reads via MiXCR and lists one record per CDR3 protein. The sample consists of fewer than 250,000 distinct CDR3 sequences, under 10% of them appearing once. These data were also filed under a second study, of yellow fever vaccine responses in identical twins.

Sequencing input: memory (CD45RO+) T cells sorted from blood. Every receptor here comes from a woman aged 18-29 years in good health. CDR3s include the opening cysteine and the closing phenylalanine or tryptophan. A D gene is named only where the DNA matches it firmly. The size field is filled for only some rows; it gives once, few, many or a size class.

j_call	v_call	d_call	clone_size	cdr3_nt	cdr3_aa
TRBJ2-7	TRBV4-1	-	-	TGCGCCAGCAGCGGGCCGCCCCCCTACGAGCAGTACTTC	CASSGPPPYEQYF
TRBJ2-1	TRBV11-3	TRBD2	-	TGTGCCAGCAGCTTAGGAGCGGGGGTTTTAAATGAGCAGTTCTTC	CASSLGAGVLNEQFF
TRBJ2-5	TRBV12-3/TRBV12-4	-	many	TGTGCCAGCAGTACCCGGGGGCCCCGGGAGACCCAGTACTTC	CASSTRGPRETQYF
TRBJ2-6	TRBV4-1	-	-	TGCGCCAGCAGCCAAGATCAGGGTGGGGCCAACGTCCTGACTTTC	CASSQDQGGANVLTF
TRBJ1-5	TRBV20-1	-	few	TGCAGTGCTATTGCTGACGCTATCGGTTCGAGCAATCAGCCCCAGCATTTT	CSAIADAIGSSNQPQHF
TRBJ2-6	TRBV5-1	-	few	TGCGGCAGCAGCTGGGATGGGACTGGGGCCAACGTCCTGACTTTC	CGSSWDGTGANVLTF
TRBJ1-6	TRBV15	-	-	TGTGCCACCAGTGGCTCCTATAATTCACCCCTCCACTTT	CATSGSYNSPLHF
TRBJ1-1	TRBV29-1	-	few	TGCAGCGTTTTCACCGAAGTGGCTTTCTTT	CSVFTEVAFF
TRBJ1-5	TRBV12-3/TRBV12-4	-	few	TGTGCCAGCAGCCAAGGTCCTGGGGGGCCCCAGCATTTT	CASSQGPGGPQHF
TRBJ1-2	TRBV19	-	-	TGTGCCAGTAGTATGGCACACCGAAACTATGGCTACACCTTC	CASSMAHRNYGYTF
TRBJ2-3	TRBV7-9	-	few	TGTGCCAGCAGCGTAGAGGGCCAGAGCACAGATACGCAGTATTTT	CASSVEGQSTDTQYF
TRBJ2-1	TRBV4-2	-	-	TGTGCCAGCAGCCAGGGACTGGACGGGGGTGAGCAGTTCTTC	CASSQGLDGGEQFF
TRBJ1-4	TRBV4-3	-	-	TGCGCCAGCAGCCAAGTTGGGGAGAATGAAAAACTGTTTTTT	CASSQVGENEKLFF
TRBJ2-7	TRBV28	-	-	TGTGCCAGCGGAGAGGGGATTTCCTACGAGCAGTACTTC	CASGEGISYEQYF
TRBJ2-3	TRBV7-2	-	many	TGTGCCAGCAGCTTAGATCCAGTTTCTAGGCAGTATTTT	CASSLDPVSRQYF
TRBJ2-1	TRBV15	TRBD2	-	TGTGCCACCAGCCGTGGACTAGCGGGATTCAATGAGCAGTTCTTC	CATSRGLAGFNEQFF
TRBJ2-3	TRBV5-1	TRBD2	-	TGCGCCAGCAGCCGATCTCCTAGCGGGAGCCCCGATACGCAGTATTTT	CASSRSPSGSPDTQYF
TRBJ2-3	TRBV7-2	TRBD2	few	TGTGCCAGCAGTCTCGTAAGCGGGAGAGGGTCAGATACGCAGTATTTT	CASSLVSGRGSDTQYF
TRBJ2-5	TRBV12-3/TRBV12-4	-	many	TGTGCCAGCACGAGGCAGATACAAGAGACCCAGTACTTC	CASTRQIQETQYF
TRBJ2-3	TRBV15	TRBD1	many	TGTGCCACCAGCCTTTCACAGGGGACAGATACGCAGTATTTT	CATSLSQGTDTQYF
TRBJ2-7	TRBV29-1	TRBD2	many	TGCAGCGTTGATAGGCTAGCGGGAGACGAGCAGTACTTC	CSVDRLAGDEQYF
TRBJ2-1	TRBV9	-	few	TGTGCCAGCAGCGTAGCTCCCGGCGAAGGGCAGTTCTTC	CASSVAPGEGQFF
TRBJ2-7	TRBV4-3	TRBD2	many	TGCGCCAGCAGCCAAGTAGCGGGAGTCGAGCAGTACTTC	CASSQVAGVEQYF
TRBJ2-5	TRBV5-1	-	many	TGCGCCAGCACCTCCGGTGGGGGCCGAGAGACCCAGTACTTC	CASTSGGGRETQYF
TRBJ1-4	TRBV7-9	TRBD1	-	TGTGCCAGCAGCTTGGGGACCGGGACAGGGCTCGAAAAACTGTTTTTT	CASSLGTGTGLEKLFF
TRBJ2-1	TRBV5-4	TRBD1	-	TGTGCCAGCAGCACAGACAGGGGGCCCCTGGTCTACAATGAGCAGTTCTTC	CASSTDRGPLVYNEQFF
TRBJ2-7	TRBV30	-	few	TGTGCCTGGAGTGTATCCCTCGGAGGCCACGAGCAGTACTTC	CAWSVSLGGHEQYF